The entry that follows covers one T cell receptor (beta chain) sequence. The ends lost 5 bases at V and 4 bases at J; junction bases unmatched: 8. Germline CDR1 reads KGHSH; CDR2 reads LQKENI. The CDR3 spans 15 residues. The PCR was carried out with 60 Vbeta primers and 13 Jbeta primers. Only in-frame clones appear in the TCRdb table, and some are missing; sequencing was by immunoSEQ multiplex PCR. The sample includes 200,000 to 250,000 clones, roughly 84% seen only once; the top ten take around 1.4%. The entry originates in a study of cytomegalovirus exposure and HLA in healthy donors. The receptor was isolated from a human donor in good health. V gene TRBV18 combines with J gene TRBJ1-1, with 9 bases that match TRBD1. The specimen sequenced was PBMCs. CDR3 nucleotide sequence: TGTGCCAGCTCAGGACTACAGGGGGCAGGCACTGAAGCTTTCTTT. Translated, it gives CASSGLQGAGTEAFF.